The 7 T cell receptor beta chains reported below all come from one sample, sequenced in a study of shared clonotypes between healthy human individuals. Data came from immunoSEQ multiplex PCR; TCRdb stores just in-frame clones and leaves some out. The table lists approximately 1.5 million clones, around 98.5% of them singletons. Specimen: naive CD4+ T cells sorted from blood. Subset indicated: CD45RA+ positively selected. All receptors come from a man aged 25-40 years in good health.

CDR3 protein: CASRRTHGYTF. The CDR3, as DNA: TGTGCCAGCAGACGGACCCATGGCTACACCTTC. The V gene is TRBV2, the J gene TRBJ1-2; no definite D call. Per the germline V gene, CDR1 is SNHLY and CDR2 is FYNNEI. V was pared by 6 bases and J by 6 bases, with 8 bases between. This CDR3 spans 11 amino acids. Looking up the rest from reference TRBV2 and TRBJ1-2 gives the full variable domain: EPEVTQTPSHQVTQMGQEVILRCVPISNHLYFYWYRQILGQKVEFLVSFYNNEISEKSEIFDDQFSVERPDGSNFTLKIRSTKLEDSAMYFCASRRTHGYTFGSGTRLTVV.

The V and J genes are TRBV28 and TRBJ2-7, with 11 bases lining up with TRBD2. This CDR3 has 15 residues. Germline V gives CDR1 MDHEN, CDR2 SYDVKM. After removal of 8 bases from V and 2 bases from J, the junction contained 8 bases not matched to a gene. Here the CDR3 DNA reads TGTGCCAGCGGCCACTTAGCGGGAGGGCCCTACGAGCAGTACTTC. Encoded protein: CASGHLAGGPYEQYF.

This CDR3 is CASSVLQVAGADTQYF. DNA for the CDR3: TGTGCCAGCAGCGTATTACAGGTAGCGGGAGCAGATACGCAGTATTTT. This rearrangement joins TRBV9 to TRBJ2-3; 9 bases fit TRBD2. The V gene's germline CDR1 is SGDLS and CDR2 YYNGEE. The length of the CDR3 is 16 residues. J gave up 4 bases and V 1 base, and 7 bases lay outside the gene matches.

The chain couples TRBV2 to TRBJ2-7; D is undetermined. The CDR3 has 15 amino acids. The V gene's germline CDR1 is SNHLY and CDR2 FYNNEI. V dropped 6 bases and J dropped 0 bases, with 15 bases sitting between them. The CDR3 DNA reads as TGTGCCAGCAGAGTCGACGGTCCTAGCTCCTACGAGCAGTACTTC. Translated: CASRVDGPSSYEQYF.

V is TRBV5-5 and J is TRBJ2-7, with TRBD1 identical over 7 bases. Looked up from germline, CDR1 is SGHKS and CDR2 is YYEKEE (reference sequence). This CDR3 comprises 13 residues. Trimming removed 4 bases from V and 3 bases from J; junction bases left unmatched: 4. CDR3 DNA sequence: TGTGCCAGCAGCCAGGGGACAGACTACGAGCAGTACTTC. This sequence encodes CASSQGTDYEQYF.

The chain links TRBV27 to TRBJ1-1; D is ambiguous. This CDR3 region has 16 residues. Trimming shortened V by 3 bases and J by 1 base, and 15 bases separated the two germline ends. The germline V gene encodes CDR1 MNHEY and CDR2 SMNVEV (reference sequence). The CDR3 sequence is CASSLVAGRGNTEAFF. For the CDR3, the DNA is TGTGCCAGCAGTTTGGTCGCAGGTCGGGGGAACACTGAAGCTTTCTTT.

The chain couples TRBV4-2 to TRBJ2-2; 12 positions match TRBD2. Germline V CDR1 and CDR2: LGHNA, YNFKEQ. The V and J ends lost 2 bases and 5 bases, in that order; junction bases with no gene match: 3. CDR3 length: 16 residues. The CDR3 loop reads CASSQTSGRNTGELFF. In DNA form, the CDR3 reads TGTGCCAGCAGCCAAACTAGCGGGAGGAATACCGGGGAGCTGTTTTTT.